A single sample gave rise to the 5 T cell receptor beta chains below, sequenced in a study of CD8 T cells in Susac syndrome. An input of roughly 0.5 to 1 ug of RNA was subjected to reverse transcription using random hexamers. One entry per CDR3 protein, called by TCRdb with MiXCR from the immunoSEQ multiplex PCR reads. Of some 150,000 distinct CDR3 sequences in the sample, less than 95% were seen once. Sequenced input: CD4+ T cells from PBMCs. The receptors were sampled from a human donor in good health.

This rearrangement joins TRBV30 to TRBJ2-3; 8 bases match TRBD2. Germline CDR1 and CDR2: GTSNPN and SVGIG (reference sequence). V trimming: 5 bases; J trimming: 4 bases; junction bases outside the gene matches: 11. CDR3 size: 15 residues. The CDR3 protein is CAWQGGVAGPDTQYF. The CDR3 nucleotides read TGTGCCTGGCAGGGCGGAGTAGCGGGACCAGATACGCAGTATTTT.

The CDR3 reads CSARAGVFSNQPQHF. The CDR3 bases are TGCAGTGCTAGAGCAGGGGTATTTAGCAATCAGCCCCAGCATTTT. This chain uses TRBV20-1 with TRBJ1-5; D may be TRBD1 (6 bases). The CDR3 totals 15 residues. V gave up 1 base and J gave up 0 bases, with 10 bases separating them. The germline V gene encodes CDR1 DFQATT and CDR2 SNEGSKA (reference sequence).

V usage is TRBV5-6 and J usage is TRBJ2-1; 8 positions agree with TRBD1. This CDR3 spans 15 amino acids. With V trimmed by 1 base and J by 5 bases, 5 bases remained unmatched. From germline, CDR1 is SGHDT and CDR2 YYEEEE. The DNA for the CDR3 is TGTGCCAGCAGCTTGTTAACAGGGGGTAACAATGAGCAGTTCTTC. Translating gives CASSLLTGGNNEQFF.

The chain is built from TRBV9 and TRBJ1-2, with TRBD1 matching 7 bases. Germline V CDR1 and CDR2: SGDLS, YYNGEE. The CDR3 is 14 residues long. After removal of 4 bases from V and 4 bases from J, the junction contained 7 bases not matched to a gene. The CDR3 here is CASSLSGGSYGYTF. The CDR3 DNA is TGTGCCAGCAGCCTCTCAGGGGGAAGCTATGGCTACACCTTC.

For the CDR3, the DNA is TGCAGTGCTAGCGGGCAGGCGGACTACGAGCAGTACTTC. Protein sequence: CSASGQADYEQYF. The rearrangement joins TRBV20-1 to TRBJ2-7; D is unresolved. Trimming stripped 3 bases from V and 3 bases from J, with 12 bases between. The CDR3 is 13 amino acids. CDR1 and CDR2 (germline): DFQATT, SNEGSKA (reference sequence).